This TCR beta chain was observed in a study of shared clonotypes between healthy human individuals. The trim removed 2 bases at V and 4 bases at J, leaving 9 bases unmatched. Looked up from germline, CDR1 is SGHRS and CDR2 is YFSETQ. This CDR3 region has 15 residues. Study-wide results and limits: Limitation of the genetic and exposure-history diversity represented came from the few donors. Larger richness was generally estimated for naive than memory subsets.

This clone was picked up a small number of times. Its antigen is not identified. The data were produced by immunoSEQ multiplex PCR, yet TCRdb's version contains in-frame clones alone and is incomplete. Of under 1 million clones detected, just over 95% appear once; the ten largest clones hold around 0.25%. Naive CD8 cells, CD45RO-negative and positively selected for CCR7, excluded terminally differentiated effector memory CD45RA+ cells. This chain uses TRBV5-1 with TRBJ2-7; TRBD1 matches at 7 bases. This sequence was found in a man aged 25-40 years in good health. The sequencing sample was made of naive CD8+ T cells sorted from blood. CDR3 protein: CASSFDRAGGYEQYF. The CDR3 nucleotides are TGCGCCAGCAGCTTCGACAGGGCTGGGGGTTACGAGCAGTACTTC.